This TCR beta chain derives from a study of T cells in Graves' hyperthyroidism and ophthalmopathy. RNA transcripts were the template for amplifying TCR beta CDR3 regions. HTBI primers were used for first-round RT-PCR of the TCR CDR3. TCRdb re-called the multiplex PCR reads through MiXCR, storing one row per CDR3 protein. This sample has about half a million distinct CDR3 sequences, with approximately 16% found just once. Ten or more counts support this clonotype. The antigen remains undetermined. Exclusions: uncontrolled infection, other autoimmune disease, pregnancy, lactation. Cells are PBMCs isolated from 9 to 10 ml of fresh blood. Study-wide findings and caveats: The model predicted ophthalmopathy a median roughly 6.5 months before onset.

The sequence was collected from a woman in her 30s with Graves' ophthalmopathy. Sequencing used blood.

As DNA, the CDR3 is TGCAGTGCTAAAGAGGGACAGATGAACACTGAAGCTTTCTTT. Its translation: CSAKEGQMNTEAFF. The chain couples TRBV20-1 to TRBJ1-1, with 7 bases matching TRBD1. J gave up 0 bases and V 4 bases, and 5 bases lay outside the gene matches. CDR3 length: 14 residues. Per germline, CDR1 DFQATT and CDR2 SNEGSKA (reference sequence).